The clone carrying this T cell receptor (beta chain) was seen a few times. The antigen is not known. Germline V CDR1 and CDR2: LGHDT, YNNKEL (reference sequence). This CDR3 is 11 amino acids long. V dropped 2 bases and J dropped 7 bases, with 4 bases sitting between them. It was with a sample-barcoded 5' primer and a J-beta primer mix that a second PCR of roughly 7 to 11 cycles was run. Using its own MiXCR run on the 5' RACE reads, TCRdb lists one record per CDR3 protein. In the table there are approximately 800,000 distinct CDR3 sequences, around 45% of which are singletons. Per sample, extraction of total RNA gave at least 5.5 micrograms in every case. These data belong to a study of blood T cells in healthy people across ages. Whole-study findings and limits: Underestimates were what the diversity estimates from one million T cells were considered to be. Using unsorted PBMCs precluded a conclusive naive versus antigen-experienced comparison.

The TCR was taken from a man older than 75 in good health. Sequencing input: blood. The V gene is TRBV3-1, the J gene TRBJ2-3; D unclear. The CDR3 region has the DNA TGTGCCAGCAGCCAATTAAATACGCAGTATTTT. The encoded protein is CASSQLNTQYF.